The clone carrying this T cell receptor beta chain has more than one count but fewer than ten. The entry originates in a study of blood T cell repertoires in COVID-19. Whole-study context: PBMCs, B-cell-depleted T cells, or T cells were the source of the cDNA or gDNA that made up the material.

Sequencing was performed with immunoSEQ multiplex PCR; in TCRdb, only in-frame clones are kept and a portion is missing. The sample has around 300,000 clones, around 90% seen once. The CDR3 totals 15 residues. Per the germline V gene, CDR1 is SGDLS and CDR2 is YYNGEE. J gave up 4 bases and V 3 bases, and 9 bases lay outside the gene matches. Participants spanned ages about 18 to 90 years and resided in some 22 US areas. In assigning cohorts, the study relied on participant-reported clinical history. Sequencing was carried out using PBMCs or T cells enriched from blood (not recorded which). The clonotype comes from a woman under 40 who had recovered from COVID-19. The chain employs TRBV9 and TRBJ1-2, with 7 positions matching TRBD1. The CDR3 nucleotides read TGTGCCAGCAGCGGAGACGGGTACAGGGGCTATGGCTACACCTTC. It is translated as CASSGDGYRGYGYTF.